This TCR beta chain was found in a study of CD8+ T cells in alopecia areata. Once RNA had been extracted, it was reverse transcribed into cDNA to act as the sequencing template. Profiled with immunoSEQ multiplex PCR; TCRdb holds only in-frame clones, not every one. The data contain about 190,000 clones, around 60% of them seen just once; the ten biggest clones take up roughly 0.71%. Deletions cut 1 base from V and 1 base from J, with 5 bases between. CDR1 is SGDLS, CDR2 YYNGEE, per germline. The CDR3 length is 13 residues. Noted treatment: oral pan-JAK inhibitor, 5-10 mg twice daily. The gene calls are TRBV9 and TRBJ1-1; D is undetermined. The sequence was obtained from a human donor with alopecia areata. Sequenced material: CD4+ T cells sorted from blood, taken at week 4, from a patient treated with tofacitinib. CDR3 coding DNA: TGTGCCAGCAGCGTACAACCGAACACTGAAGCTTTCTTT. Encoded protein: CASSVQPNTEAFF.